The rows below give T cell receptor beta chains drawn from one sample of a study of blood T cell repertoires in COVID-19. Libraries were prepared by immunoSEQ multiplex PCR; TCRdb keeps only in-frame clonotypes and omits some of them. The sample yields over 300,000 clones, approximately 88% seen once. Sequenced input: peripheral blood. These TCRs come from a man aged 40-50 years with acute or convalescent COVID-19. Both conserved end residues are trimmed from each CDR3. Each record gives: CDR3 length, V gene, J gene, CDR3 protein.

13	TRBV2	TRBJ2-7	ASSGPTSGSYEQY
12	TRBV7-9	TRBJ1-6	ASSYTGDNSPLH
12	TRBV21-1	TRBJ2-2	AGPTSGGTGELF
13	TRBV7-2	TRBJ2-7	ASSLVPRVTYEQY
13	TRBV27	TRBJ2-7	ASSLGQGASYEQY
14	TRBV18	TRBJ2-2	ASSPQVPSNTGELF
14	TRBV19	TRBJ2-6	ASSRGGSSGANVLT
12	TRBV7-2	TRBJ1-4	ASSWTVRNEKLF
12	TRBV28	TRBJ1-3	ASSPGGTGNTIY
14	TRBV19	TRBJ1-1	ASSLGGGRGNTEAF
13	TRBV7-3	TRBJ2-2	ASSLPTGVTGELF
9	TRBV7-9	TRBJ1-2	ASSQLYGYT
10	TRBV5-8	TRBJ1-1	ASSPEVCEAF
16	TRBV3-1/TRBV3-2	TRBJ2-3	ASSQVTSGGTSTDTQY
10	TRBV19	TRBJ2-3	ASSIAEDTQY
11	TRBV6-5	TRBJ1-2	ASSLTGVHGYT
13	TRBV3-1/TRBV3-2	TRBJ1-5	ASSQGNSGHQPQH
11	TRBV2	TRBJ2-2	ASTLPRTGELF
12	TRBV11-2	TRBJ1-2	ASSVQGEGYGYT
10	TRBV9	TRBJ2-7	ASSAGTYEQY
16	TRBV30	TRBJ2-7	AWSVSVFTARSSYEQY
15	TRBV28	TRBJ1-1	ASSSIDFGGAATEAF
13	TRBV16	TRBJ1-5	ASSQWRASNQPQH
14	TRBV7-9	TRBJ1-1	ASSLDRRYSNTEAF
13	TRBV7-2	TRBJ1-2	ASSLESGVDYGYT
13	TRBV6-2/TRBV6-3	TRBJ2-3	ASSSSGGSTDTQY
14	TRBV3-1/TRBV3-2	TRBJ2-1	ASSQADRGRVREQF
13	TRBV5-4	TRBJ2-2	ASGRQGRTPGELF
11	TRBV29-1	TRBJ1-5	SAQTGGDQPQH
12	TRBV4-1	TRBJ2-5	ASSQPTRGETQY
14	TRBV5-4	TRBJ2-7	ASSWGPAVDSYEQY
11	TRBV13	TRBJ2-1	ASSPPGYNEQF
8	TRBV12-1	TRBJ1-5	ASSLRPQH
11	TRBV6-6	TRBJ1-4	AILGATNEKLF
13	TRBV4-2	TRBJ2-1	ASSPDRGDDNEQF
13	TRBV5-4	TRBJ1-2	ASSLMGQINYGYT
12	TRBV29-1	TRBJ2-7	SVVGTSGWYEQY
12	TRBV5-1	TRBJ2-7	ASSSGTGGHEQY
9	TRBV29-1	TRBJ1-1	SVVLSTEAF
13	TRBV11-2	TRBJ2-5	ASSYGTSGVETQY
15	TRBV9	TRBJ2-7	ASSPRTGGQGHYEQY
12	TRBV6-2/TRBV6-3	TRBJ1-5	ASSYPQSNQPQH
14	TRBV14	TRBJ2-1	ASSQDWDYLYNEQF
12	TRBV30	TRBJ2-3	AWSLRLAMDTQY
11	TRBV5-5	TRBJ1-1	ASSHDRYTEAF
13	TRBV4-3	TRBJ2-1	ASSLTGQGNNEQF